Each of the 19 T cell receptor beta chains below was sequenced from the same sample in a study of blood T cell repertoires in COVID-19. Clones were sequenced by immunoSEQ multiplex PCR, and TCRdb holds only the in-frame ones, with some missing. The repertoire has about 99,000 clones, roughly 88% of them found once; the top ten carry approximately 2%. Source material: peripheral blood. These receptors all come from a man in his fifties or sixties with COVID-19, enrolled during active disease.

The chain couples TRBV27 to TRBJ1-1, with TRBD1 matching over 12 bases. With 5 bases clipped from V and 5 bases from J, the junction kept 6 bases outside the gene matches. This CDR3 has 15 residues. The germline V gene has CDR1 MNHEY and CDR2 SMNVEV (reference sequence). The CDR3 DNA sequence: TGTGCCAGCAGTCCGGGACAGGGGGCATTGACTGAAGCTTTCTTT. Protein sequence: CASSPGQGALTEAFF.

The gene calls are TRBV5-4 and TRBJ2-2; D uncertain. Germline loops: CDR1 SGHNT, CDR2 YYREEE (reference sequence). The V and J ends lost 0 bases and 5 bases respectively, with 14 bases between them. The CDR3 length is 16 residues. The CDR3 here is CASSLVASSKTGELFF. Here the CDR3 DNA reads TGTGCCAGCAGCTTGGTTGCGTCCTCCAAAACCGGGGAGCTGTTTTTT.

This chain joins TRBV30 and TRBJ1-6; 9 bases are shared with TRBD1. CDR3 size: 14 residues. Trimming at V came to 2 bases and at J to 9 bases, leaving 5 bases not matched to a gene. CDR1 and CDR2 (germline): GTSNPN, SVGIG (reference sequence). In DNA, the CDR3 is TGTGCCTGGAGTTTAGGGACAGGGATTTCACCCCTCCACTTT. This encodes CAWSLGTGISPLHF. Filled out from reference TRBV30 and TRBJ1-6, the complete variable domain reads SQTIHQWPATLVQPVGSPLSLECTVEGTSNPNLYWYRQAAGRGLQLLFYSVGIGQISSEVPQNLSASRPQDRQFILSSKKLLLSDSGFYLCAWSLGTGISPLHFGNGTRLTVT.

The chain carries TRBV30 and TRBJ1-2, with 9 bases that match TRBD1. CDR3 length: 15 residues. Germline V gene lookup returns CDR1 GTSNPN and CDR2 SVGIG (reference sequence). The J segment lost 3 bases and the V segment lost 3 bases, leaving 8 bases of the junction unmatched. The CDR3 here is CAWSHPGQGDYGYTF. CDR3 DNA sequence: TGTGCCTGGAGCCACCCGGGACAGGGAGACTATGGCTACACCTTC.

The chain employs TRBV18 and TRBJ1-5, with D uncertain. The CDR3 is 13 residues long. The germline V and J ends were trimmed by 5 bases and 3 bases, with 8 bases remaining between them. In germline, CDR1 is KGHSH, CDR2 LQKENI. The CDR3: CASSSGYNQPQHF. The DNA for the CDR3 is TGTGCCAGCTCATCGGGGTACAATCAGCCCCAGCATTTT. Using reference TRBV18 and TRBJ1-5 for the parts outside the CDR3, the full variable domain is NAGVMQNPRHLVRRRGQEARLRCSPMKGHSHVYWYRQLPEEGLKFMVYLQKENIIDESGMPKERFSAEFPKEGPSILRIQQVVRGDSAAYFCASSSGYNQPQHFGDGTRLSIL.

The J gene is TRBJ1-4, the V gene TRBV3-1 (or the pseudogene TRBV3-2); D possibly corresponds to TRBD1 (5 bases). Germline V gene data show CDR1 as LGHDT and CDR2 as YNNKEL (reference sequence). Trimming took 2 bases from V and 8 from J, leaving 15 bases between them. The CDR3 runs to 15 residues. This CDR3 reads CASSQTRATGEKLFF. The CDR3 nucleotides are TGTGCCAGCAGCCAAACCAGGGCCACCGGGGAAAAACTGTTTTTT.

A single count supports this clone. The chain links TRBV18 to TRBJ1-3; possibly TRBD1 for D (5 bases). The CDR3 loop spans 16 amino acids. Germline CDR1 KGHSH, CDR2 LQKENI. V gave up 3 bases and J gave up 4 bases, with 16 bases separating them. CDR3 nucleotide sequence: TGTGCCAGCTCACCGGTTGGAGGGGAAGGAGGAAACACCATATATTTT. Amino acid sequence: CASSPVGGEGGNTIYF.

CDR3 sequence: CASSSYNPGELFF. CDR3 DNA sequence: TGTGCCAGCAGCTCTTACAATCCCGGGGAGCTGTTTTTT. The genes are TRBV7-3 and TRBJ2-2; D uncertain. Germline V gene lookup returns CDR1 SGHTA and CDR2 FQGTGA. This CDR3 has 13 residues. Trimming shortened V by 4 bases and J by 6 bases, and 9 bases separated the two germline ends.

This rearrangement joins TRBV4-2 to TRBJ1-1, with D unclear. Germline V CDR1 and CDR2: LGHNA, YNFKEQ. The CDR3 extends over 11 amino acids. Trimming took 1 base from V and 7 from J, leaving 4 bases between them. For the CDR3, the DNA is TGTGCCAGCAGCCAAGGTATTGAAGCTTTCTTT. Translation: CASSQGIEAFF.

This sequence joins TRBV9 and TRBJ1-5; no clear D. The CDR3 has 14 amino acids. With 3 bases removed from V and 3 bases from J, the gap between germline ends came to 10 bases. Per germline, CDR1 SGDLS and CDR2 YYNGEE. The DNA for the CDR3 is TGTGCCAGCAGCGCCCCGGGAATCAATCAGCCCCAGCATTTT. The encoded protein is CASSAPGINQPQHF.

The rearrangement uses TRBV24-1 and TRBJ2-7, with D perhaps matching TRBD1 (6 bases). Germline V gene data show CDR1 as KGHDR and CDR2 as SFDVKD. The CDR3 has 14 amino acids. Trimming took 3 bases from V and 3 from J, leaving 11 bases between them. DNA of the CDR3: TGTGCCACCAGTGATGACACAGGGCACTACGAGCAGTACTTC. Protein sequence: CATSDDTGHYEQYF.

The rearrangement links TRBV14 to TRBJ1-5, with 7 bases matching TRBD1. V lost 0 bases to trimming and J lost 2 bases; unmatched junction nucleotides: 13. Germline V CDR1 and CDR2: SGHDN, FVKESK. The CDR3 contains 19 residues. The CDR3 here is CASSQELRAGDRGNQPQHF. The CDR3 region has the DNA TGTGCCAGCAGCCAAGAACTGCGAGCCGGTGACAGGGGCAATCAGCCCCAGCATTTT.

This clone was picked up a small number of times. The chain recombines TRBV4-3 with TRBJ1-2; D perhaps matches TRBD1 (6 bases). The CDR3 spans 16 residues. The germline V gene has CDR1 LGHNA and CDR2 YSLEER. The ends were cut back, 4 bases at V and 0 bases at J, with 15 bases in the middle. The CDR3 here is CASSRDEGGTNYGYTF. For the CDR3, the DNA is TGCGCCAGCAGCCGGGACGAAGGGGGTACTAACTATGGCTACACCTTC.

This sequence joins TRBV4-1 and TRBJ1-2; D gene uncertain. The V end lost 1 base, the J end lost 0 bases, and 9 bases lay between the germline ends. The CDR3 runs 15 residues. Germline CDR1 and CDR2: MGHRA and YSYEKL. CDR3 protein: CASSQGSEANYGYTF. CDR3 DNA sequence: TGCGCCAGCAGCCAAGGGAGCGAAGCTAACTATGGCTACACCTTC.

The chain has TRBV29-1 and TRBJ2-7; weak D call: TRBD2 (5 bases). The CDR3 is 11 amino acids. Germline V gene lookup returns CDR1 SQVTM and CDR2 ANQGSEA. V was pared by 5 bases and J by 2 bases, with 7 bases between. The CDR3 DNA sequence: TGCAGCGTTACCGGGGCCTACGAGCAGTACTTC. Translating gives CSVTGAYEQYF.

The J gene is TRBJ2-2, the V gene TRBV3-1 (or the pseudogene TRBV3-2); weak D call: TRBD2 (5 bases). From germline, CDR1 is LGHDT and CDR2 YNNKEL (reference sequence). The length of the CDR3 is 16 residues. Trimming shortened V by 3 bases and J by 4 bases, and 15 bases separated the two germline ends. In DNA, the CDR3 is TGTGCCAGCAGCCACTTACGCCTACGGGGCACCGGGGAGCTGTTTTTT. It is translated as CASSHLRLRGTGELFF.

The chain links TRBV27 to TRBJ1-5; tentative D call: TRBD1 (6 bases). Germline CDR1 MNHEY, CDR2 SMNVEV (reference sequence). The CDR3 totals 16 residues. V was shortened by 8 bases and J by 0 bases, with 17 bases between the two germline ends. CDR3 amino acids: CASGLRGGDSNQPQHF. DNA for the CDR3: TGTGCCAGCGGGCTGAGGGGGGGAGATAGCAATCAGCCCCAGCATTTT.

The V and J genes are TRBV7-6 and TRBJ2-1; 16 positions match TRBD2. The CDR3 sequence is 17 residues long. V trimming: 5 bases; J trimming: 5 bases; junction bases outside the gene matches: 6. Looked up from germline, CDR1 is SGHVS and CDR2 is FNYEAQ. The CDR3 here is CASSKGTSGGADNEQFF. DNA for the CDR3: TGTGCCAGCAGCAAAGGGACTAGCGGGGGGGCGGACAATGAGCAGTTCTTC.

V is TRBV21-1 and J is TRBJ1-2; TRBD1, the D gene given by the table, was not confirmed from the DNA. TRBV21-1 is described as a pseudogene. CDR3 length equals 15 residues. As DNA, the CDR3 is TGTGCCAGCAGCAAAGGAGAGGGACAGTCCTATGGCTACACCTTC. Its translation is CASSKGEGQSYGYTF.